The clone carrying this T cell receptor (beta chain) has only one observation. The data were taken from a study of blood T cell repertoires in COVID-19. Study-wide background: Donors in the United States, Italy and Spain gave samples during acute or convalescent COVID-19.

TCRdb's table, derived via immunoSEQ multiplex PCR, lists solely in-frame clones and lacks some. Here the sample spans approximately 190,000 clones, around 90% being singletons. The CDR3 contains 16 residues. The J segment lost 6 bases and the V segment lost 4 bases, leaving 8 bases of the junction unmatched. From germline, CDR1 is SGHRS and CDR2 YFSETQ. The receptor was derived from a man over 45 with acute or convalescent COVID-19. This rearrangement joins TRBV5-1 to TRBJ1-6; TRBD1 agrees at 9 bases. The source material was peripheral blood. The CDR3 DNA is TGCGCCAGCAGCATCAACAGGGGGCGAGGTAATTCACCCCTCCACTTT. This codes for CASSINRGRGNSPLHF.